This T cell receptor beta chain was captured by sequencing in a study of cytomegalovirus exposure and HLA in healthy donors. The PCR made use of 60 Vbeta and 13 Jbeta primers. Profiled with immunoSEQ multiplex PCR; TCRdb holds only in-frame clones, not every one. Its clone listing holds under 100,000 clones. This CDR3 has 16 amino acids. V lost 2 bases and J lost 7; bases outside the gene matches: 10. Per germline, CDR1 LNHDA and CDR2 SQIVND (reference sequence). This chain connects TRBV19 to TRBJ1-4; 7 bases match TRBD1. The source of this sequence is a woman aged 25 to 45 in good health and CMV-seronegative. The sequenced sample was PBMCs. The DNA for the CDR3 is TGTGCCAGTAGTATACCAGGGGGGCCGGACGGTGAAAAACTGTTTTTT. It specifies CASSIPGGPDGEKLFF.